Listed below are T cell receptor beta chains from one sample, sequenced in a study of blood T cell repertoires in COVID-19. Data came from immunoSEQ multiplex PCR; TCRdb stores just in-frame clones and leaves some out. The sample consists of some 240,000 clones, roughly 80% of them appearing once. The sequencing input was peripheral blood. The source is an elderly woman with COVID-19, enrolled during active disease. The CDR3 runs from the conserved cysteine through the conserved F or W. The D gene is left open where the match is weak. Size values are once, few and many counts, or a class for expanded clones, and some rows have none.

D	size	V	J	CDR3	DNA
NA	NA	TRBV29-1	TRBJ1-1	CSVGLTGNTEAFF	TGCAGCGTTGGCCTTACGGGAAACACTGAAGCTTTCTTT
NA	NA	TRBV2	TRBJ1-2	CASSERGDFLYGYTF	TGTGCCAGCAGTGAACGGGGGGATTTCCTCTATGGCTACACCTTC
NA	NA	TRBV2	TRBJ1-2	CASNVDRYGYTF	TGTGCCAGCAATGTGGACAGATATGGCTACACCTTC
NA	once	TRBV18	TRBJ2-7	CASSLQGNEQYF	TGTGCCAGCTCACTCCAGGGAAACGAGCAGTACTTC
TRBD2	NA	TRBV7-9	TRBJ2-3	CASSFGGSTDTQYF	TGTGCCAGCAGCTTCGGGGGGAGCACAGATACGCAGTATTTT
NA	once	TRBV18	TRBJ1-5	CASSPAGGGSNQPQHF	TGTGCCAGCTCACCGGCCGGGGGGGGCAGCAATCAGCCCCAGCATTTT
NA	once	TRBV18	TRBJ1-1	CASSPPTGPTPGTEAFF	TGTGCCAGCTCACCACCCACAGGGCCTACCCCGGGCACTGAAGCTTTCTTT
TRBD1	NA	TRBV10-3	TRBJ1-5	CAISDPSQGSVDQPQHF	TGTGCCATCAGTGACCCGTCACAGGGGTCGGTAGATCAGCCCCAGCATTTT
TRBD2	NA	TRBV15	TRBJ2-7	CATSRELAGAYEQYF	TGTGCCACCAGCAGAGAGCTAGCGGGGGCCTACGAGCAGTACTTC
NA	NA	TRBV30	TRBJ1-5	CAWSGGGLLNQPQHF	TGTGCCTGGAGTGGAGGGGGTCTTCTCAATCAGCCCCAGCATTTT
NA	few	TRBV5-5	TRBJ1-2	CASSLVRGGRYGYTF	TGTGCCAGCAGCTTGGTACGGGGAGGGCGGTATGGCTACACCTTC
TRBD1	NA	TRBV14	TRBJ1-2	CASSPRQGSLNGYTF	TGTGCCAGCAGCCCCAGACAGGGCTCGTTAAATGGCTACACCTTC
TRBD2	NA	TRBV28	TRBJ2-7	CASSTGRAVIYEQYF	TGTGCCAGCAGTACGGGGAGGGCCGTTATCTACGAGCAGTACTTC
TRBD2	NA	TRBV5-6	TRBJ2-7	CASSLTTVAGSSYEQYF	TGTGCCAGCAGCTTGACCACCGTAGCGGGGAGCTCCTACGAGCAGTACTTC
TRBD2	NA	TRBV30	TRBJ2-5	CAWSKLTSGKETQYF	TGTGCCTGGAGTAAACTGACTAGCGGGAAAGAGACCCAGTACTTC
NA	NA	TRBV3-1/TRBV3-2	TRBJ2-5	CASSQGAGARLGIQTQYF	TGTGCCAGCAGCCAGGGGGCGGGAGCCCGCCTTGGAATCCAGACCCAGTACTTC
NA	few	TRBV6-5	TRBJ2-7	CASSYKGVPFYEQYF	TGTGCCAGCAGTTACAAGGGAGTACCCTTCTACGAGCAGTACTTC
NA	few	TRBV30	TRBJ1-5	CAWSGGGSQPQHF	TGTGCCTGGAGTGGAGGGGGAAGTCAGCCCCAGCATTTT
TRBD2	once	TRBV5-1	TRBJ2-7	CASSLVTGGGRIGAYEQYF	TGCGCCAGCAGCTTGGTCACGGGGGGAGGTCGAATAGGGGCCTACGAGCAGTACTTC
NA	NA	TRBV15	TRBJ1-6	CATSRSRDSPLHF	TGTGCCACCAGCAGATCCAGGGATTCACCCCTCCACTTT
NA	NA	TRBV5-1	TRBJ2-1	CASSLSTVGGNEQFF	TGCGCCAGCAGCTTGTCCACCGTGGGCGGGAATGAGCAGTTCTTC
TRBD1	NA	TRBV28	TRBJ1-5	CASSLWRGRDSNQPQHF	TGTGCCAGCAGTTTATGGAGGGGGCGCGATTCGAATCAGCCCCAGCATTTT
NA	NA	TRBV18	TRBJ1-5	CASSPTAGNQPQHF	TGTGCCAGCTCACCCACAGCTGGCAATCAGCCCCAGCATTTT
NA	NA	TRBV2	TRBJ2-7	CASSPISFSYEQYF	TGTGCCAGCAGCCCTATCTCATTCTCCTACGAGCAGTACTTC
NA	NA	TRBV6-5	TRBJ1-3	CASRPGGSGNTIYF	TGTGCCTCTCGGCCGGGGGGCTCTGGAAACACCATATATTTT
NA	few	TRBV12-3/TRBV12-4	TRBJ1-5	CASSTYSNQPQHF	TGTGCCAGCAGCACTTATAGCAATCAGCCCCAGCATTTT
TRBD1	NA	TRBV9	TRBJ1-4	CASSVDDRVGREKLFF	TGTGCCAGCAGCGTCGATGACAGGGTAGGAAGGGAAAAACTGTTTTTT
TRBD1	NA	TRBV30	TRBJ1-4	CAYQGQLNEKLFF	TGTGCCTATCAGGGACAGCTAAATGAAAAACTGTTTTTT
NA	few	TRBV28	TRBJ1-1	CASSLGGGARVAFF	TGTGCCAGCAGTTTGGGTGGCGGGGCCCGAGTCGCTTTCTTT
TRBD1	NA	TRBV24-1	TRBJ1-2	CATSDQQGSYTF	TGTGCCACCAGTGACCAACAGGGGAGCTACACCTTC
NA	NA	TRBV19	TRBJ2-1	CASSIGGIGSNEQFF	TGTGCCAGTAGTATAGGGGGCATAGGAAGCAATGAGCAGTTCTTC
NA	few	TRBV7-8	TRBJ1-1	CASSLVGGGTEAFF	TGTGCCAGCAGCTTAGTTGGGGGGGGGACTGAAGCTTTCTTT
NA	NA	TRBV19	TRBJ2-5	CASSPPGWAETQYF	TGTGCCAGTAGTCCCCCAGGGTGGGCAGAGACCCAGTACTTC
TRBD2	many	TRBV3-1/TRBV3-2	TRBJ2-7	CASSPWTSGGAGNPPEQYF	TGTGCCAGCAGCCCCTGGACTAGCGGGGGGGCCGGGAACCCCCCCGAGCAGTACTTC
NA	NA	TRBV6-6	TRBJ2-7	CASREPGLSYLEQYF	TGTGCCAGCAGGGAGCCGGGACTGTCGTACCTAGAGCAGTACTTC
NA	NA	TRBV11-3	TRBJ2-3	CASSVGGGLDTQYF	TGTGCCAGCAGCGTGGGAGGGGGTCTAGATACGCAGTATTTT
NA	NA	TRBV2	TRBJ1-5	CASRGTGTWSNQPQHF	TGTGCCAGCAGGGGTACAGGGACCTGGAGCAATCAGCCCCAGCATTTT
NA	NA	TRBV10-1	TRBJ2-1	CASGAESSYNEQFF	TGCGCCAGCGGGGCGGAAAGCTCCTACAATGAGCAGTTCTTC
TRBD1	NA	TRBV7-2	TRBJ1-4	CASSLGQGNEKLFF	TGTGCCAGCAGCTTGGGACAGGGAAATGAAAAACTGTTTTTT
TRBD1	NA	TRBV18	TRBJ2-1	CASSPRTGPGNEQFF	TGTGCCAGCTCACCCAGGACAGGGCCGGGAAATGAGCAGTTCTTC
NA	NA	TRBV10-3	TRBJ1-1	CAIREGLTEAFF	TGTGCCATTCGGGAGGGGCTCACTGAAGCTTTCTTT
NA	NA	TRBV3-1/TRBV3-2	TRBJ1-1	CASSPQDGGEAFF	TGTGCCAGCAGCCCTCAGGACGGAGGAGAAGCTTTCTTT
TRBD2	NA	TRBV7-3	TRBJ2-5	CASSPGLAGVDRNRETQYF	TGTGCCAGCAGCCCCGGACTAGCGGGAGTTGATCGGAATCGGGAGACCCAGTACTTC
NA	NA	TRBV7-2	TRBJ1-1	CASSLVGQGGTEAFF	TGTGCCAGCAGCTTAGTAGGTCAGGGAGGCACTGAAGCTTTCTTT
TRBD1	NA	TRBV19	TRBJ1-1	CASSRGQAPNTEAFF	TGTGCCAGTAGCCGTGGACAGGCCCCGAACACTGAAGCTTTCTTT
TRBD1	NA	TRBV28	TRBJ2-1	CAIRQGAANEQFF	TGTGCCATCCGACAGGGGGCTGCGAATGAGCAGTTCTTC
NA	NA	TRBV4-1	TRBJ1-5	CASSQRAAGGNQPQHF	TGCGCCAGCAGCCAACGGGCGGCGGGGGGGAATCAGCCCCAGCATTTT
NA	NA	TRBV18	TRBJ2-1	CASSGSEQFF	TGTGCCAGCTCCGGGTCCGAGCAGTTCTTC
NA	once	TRBV6-1	TRBJ2-1	CASSDFSTVLPREEQFF	TGTGCCAGCAGTGATTTTTCGACAGTCCTACCCCGCGAGGAGCAGTTCTTC
NA	NA	TRBV15	TRBJ2-2	CATSKTPSNTGELFF	TGTGCCACCAGCAAGACTCCTTCGAACACCGGGGAGCTGTTTTTT
NA	NA	TRBV21-1	TRBJ1-3	CASFREGLWDTIYF	TGTGCCAGTTTCAGGGAAGGGCTTTGGGACACCATATATTTT
NA	few	TRBV5-4	TRBJ1-1	CASSWGGTEAFF	TGTGCCAGCAGCTGGGGGGGCACTGAAGCTTTCTTT
NA	NA	TRBV5-1	TRBJ2-4	CASSLANTLDIQYF	TGCGCCAGCAGCTTGGCCAATACTTTGGACATTCAGTACTTC
TRBD2	NA	TRBV4-2	TRBJ2-1	CASSQVGRGDNEQFF	TGTGCCAGCAGCCAAGTCGGGAGGGGCGACAATGAGCAGTTCTTC
NA	NA	TRBV23-1	TRBJ1-4	CASSQSLFHGLKLFF	TGCGCCAGCAGTCAATCACTTTTTCACGGACTAAAACTGTTTTTT
NA	NA	TRBV19	TRBJ1-2	CASSDSGTLTNYGYTF	TGTGCCAGTAGTGATTCCGGGACACTGACTAACTATGGCTACACCTTC
NA	NA	TRBV6-5	TRBJ2-2	CASSRQAYTGELFF	TGTGCCAGCAGTCGCCAGGCTTACACCGGGGAGCTGTTTTTT